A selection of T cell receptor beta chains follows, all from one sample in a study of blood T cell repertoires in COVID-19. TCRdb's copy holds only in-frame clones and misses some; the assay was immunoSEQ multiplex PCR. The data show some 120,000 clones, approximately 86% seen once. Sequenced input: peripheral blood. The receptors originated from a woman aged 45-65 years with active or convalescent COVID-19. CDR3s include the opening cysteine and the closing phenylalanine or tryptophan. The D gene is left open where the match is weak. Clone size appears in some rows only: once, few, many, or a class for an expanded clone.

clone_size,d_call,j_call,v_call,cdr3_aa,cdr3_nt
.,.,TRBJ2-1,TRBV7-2,CASSLTSSEYNEQFF,TGTGCCAGCAGCTTAACGTCTAGCGAATACAATGAGCAGTTCTTC
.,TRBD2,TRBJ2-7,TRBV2,CASSEGLAGVSEQYF,TGTGCCAGCAGTGAGGGACTAGCGGGAGTCTCCGAGCAGTACTTC
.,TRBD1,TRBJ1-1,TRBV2,CASSQGENTEAFF,TGTGCCAGCTCACAGGGGGAGAACACTGAAGCTTTCTTT
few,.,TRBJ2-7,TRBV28,CASSPSGANNEQYF,TGTGCCAGCAGTCCTAGTGGGGCAAATAACGAGCAGTACTTC
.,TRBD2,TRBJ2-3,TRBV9,CASSAVLAGEADTQYF,TGTGCCAGCAGCGCCGTACTAGCGGGAGAGGCAGATACGCAGTATTTT
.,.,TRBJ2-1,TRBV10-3,CAITGEPYNEQFF,TGTGCCATCACTGGAGAACCCTACAATGAGCAGTTCTTC
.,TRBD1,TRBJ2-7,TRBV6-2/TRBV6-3,CASSYSGTGFPYEQYF,TGTGCCAGCAGTTACTCTGGGACAGGGTTTCCTTACGAGCAGTACTTC
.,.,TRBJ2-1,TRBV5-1,CASSLTRGGGNEQFF,TGCGCCAGCAGCTTGACGAGGGGAGGGGGCAATGAGCAGTTCTTC
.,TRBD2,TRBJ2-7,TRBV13,CASSRGGYEQYF,TGTGCCAGCAGCCGGGGGGGCTACGAGCAGTACTTC
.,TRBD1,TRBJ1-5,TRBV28,CASTSIYRDSRYSNQPQHF,TGTGCCAGCACCTCAATATACCGGGACAGTCGCTATAGCAATCAGCCCCAGCATTTT
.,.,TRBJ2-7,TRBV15,CATSYSGSGEQYF,TGTGCCACCAGCTATTCGGGCAGCGGGGAGCAGTACTTC
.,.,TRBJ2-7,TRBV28,CASSFRVPGADEQYF,TGTGCCAGCAGTTTTCGTGTCCCTGGGGCCGACGAGCAGTACTTC
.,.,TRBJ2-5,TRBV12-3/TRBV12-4,CASSFGVSETQYF,TGTGCCAGCAGTTTCGGGGTCTCGGAGACCCAGTACTTC
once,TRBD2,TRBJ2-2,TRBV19,CASSKLAGSNTGELFF,TGTGCCAGTAGTAAACTAGCGGGGTCGAACACCGGGGAGCTGTTTTTT
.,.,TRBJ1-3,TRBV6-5,CASMDSSGNTIYF,TGTGCCAGCATGGACAGCTCTGGAAACACCATATATTTT
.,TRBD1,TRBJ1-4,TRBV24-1,CATSQGAANEKLFF,TGTGCCACCAGCCAGGGGGCGGCTAATGAAAAACTGTTTTTT
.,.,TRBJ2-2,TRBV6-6,CASLQGGNTGELFF,TGTGCCAGCCTCCAGGGAGGGAACACCGGGGAGCTGTTTTTT
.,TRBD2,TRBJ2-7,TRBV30,CAWSVRLADTYEQYF,TGTGCCTGGAGTGTTCGACTAGCGGATACCTACGAGCAGTACTTC
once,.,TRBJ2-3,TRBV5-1,CASSLVGDTQYF,TGCGCCAGCAGCTTAGTCGGAGATACGCAGTATTTT
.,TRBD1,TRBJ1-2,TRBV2,CASTVGTGVDYTF,TGTGCCAGCACCGTCGGGACAGGGGTGGACTACACCTTC
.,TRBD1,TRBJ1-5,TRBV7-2,CASSSTTGYSNQPQHF,TGTGCCAGCAGCAGCACGACAGGGTACAGCAATCAGCCCCAGCATTTT
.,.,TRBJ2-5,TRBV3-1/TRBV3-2,CASALDGNPKETQYF,TGTGCCAGCGCCCTCGACGGGAACCCCAAAGAGACCCAGTACTTC
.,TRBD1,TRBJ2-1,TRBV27,CASSRDRAYNEQFF,TGTGCCAGCAGCCGGGACAGGGCCTACAATGAGCAGTTCTTC
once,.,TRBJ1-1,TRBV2,CASSEVSGVGIPEAFF,TGTGCCAGCAGTGAAGTCTCGGGGGTTGGGATCCCTGAAGCTTTCTTT
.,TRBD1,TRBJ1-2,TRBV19,CASSRQGDGYTF,TGTGCCAGTAGTCGACAGGGTGATGGCTACACCTTC
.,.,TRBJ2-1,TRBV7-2,CASSRHREGAYNEQFF,TGTGCCAGCAGCAGACACCGGGAGGGGGCGTACAATGAGCAGTTCTTC
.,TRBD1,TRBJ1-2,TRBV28,CATIRSTGGNGYTF,TGTGCCACCATCCGCTCGACAGGGGGTAATGGCTACACCTTC
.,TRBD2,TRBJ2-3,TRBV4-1,CASSQELAGEDTQYF,TGCGCCAGCAGCCAAGAATTAGCGGGAGAAGATACGCAGTATTTT
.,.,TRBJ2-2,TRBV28,CASSFGLTGELFF,TGTGCCAGCAGTTTCGGTCTCACCGGGGAGCTGTTTTTT
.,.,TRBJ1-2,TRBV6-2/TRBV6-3,CASSFKTGYYGYTF,TGTGCCAGCAGTTTTAAAACAGGGTACTATGGCTACACCTTC
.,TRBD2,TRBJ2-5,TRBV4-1,CASSRGLAGGVGETQYF,TGCGCCAGCAGCCGAGGACTAGCGGGAGGGGTAGGAGAGACCCAGTACTTC
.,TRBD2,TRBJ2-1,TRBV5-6,CASSYSSGTTTYNEQFF,TGTGCCAGCAGCTACTCGTCCGGGACTACAACCTACAATGAGCAGTTCTTC
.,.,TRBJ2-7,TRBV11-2,CASSLWAGDYEQYF,TGTGCCAGCAGCTTATGGGCAGGGGACTACGAGCAGTACTTC
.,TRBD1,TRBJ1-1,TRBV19,CASNLQGSRAEAFF,TGTGCCAGTAATCTACAGGGGTCGAGAGCTGAAGCTTTCTTT
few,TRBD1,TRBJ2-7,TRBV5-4,CATSYRGSTYEQYF,TGTGCCACATCTTACAGGGGGAGCACCTACGAGCAGTACTTC
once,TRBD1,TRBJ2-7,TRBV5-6,CASSPDRGVEQYF,TGTGCCAGCAGCCCGGACAGGGGAGTCGAGCAGTACTTC
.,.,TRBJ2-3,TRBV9,CASSLPENTQYF,TGTGCCAGCAGCCTACCGGAGAATACGCAGTATTTT
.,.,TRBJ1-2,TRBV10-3,CAISESRAGGGYTF,TGTGCCATCAGTGAGTCTAGGGCTGGCGGGGGCTACACCTTC
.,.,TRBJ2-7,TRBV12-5,CASGPGNTYEQYF,TGTGCTAGTGGTCCCGGGAACACCTACGAGCAGTACTTC
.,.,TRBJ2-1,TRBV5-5,CASNLNPGLPANEQFF,TGTGCCAGCAACCTAAACCCTGGACTACCCGCCAATGAGCAGTTCTTC
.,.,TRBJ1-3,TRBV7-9,CASSSHKNTIYF,TGTGCCAGCAGCTCCCACAAAAACACCATATATTTT
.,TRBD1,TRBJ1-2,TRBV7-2,CASSSQGAGGYTF,TGTGCCAGCAGCTCACAGGGGGCGGGTGGCTACACCTTC
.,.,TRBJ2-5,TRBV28,CASSLIDRIQETQYF,TGTGCCAGCAGTCTCATCGACAGAATCCAAGAGACCCAGTACTTC
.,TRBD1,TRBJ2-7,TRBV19,CASRLKRTGSYEQYF,TGTGCCAGTAGGTTGAAACGGACAGGGTCCTACGAGCAGTACTTC
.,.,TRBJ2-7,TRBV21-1,CAATYEQYF,TGTGCCGCGACCTACGAGCAGTACTTC
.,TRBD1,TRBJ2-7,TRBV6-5,CAASFPGTGNYEQYF,TGTGCCGCATCCTTTCCCGGGACAGGCAACTACGAGCAGTACTTC
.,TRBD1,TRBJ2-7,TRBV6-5,CASSGTAYEQYF,TGTGCCAGCAGCGGGACAGCGTACGAGCAGTACTTC
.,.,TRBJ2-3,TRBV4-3,CASSQDRGTDTQYF,TGCGCCAGCAGCCAAGACAGGGGAACAGATACGCAGTATTTT
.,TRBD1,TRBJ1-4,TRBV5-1,CASSLGGASNEKLFF,TGCGCCAGCAGCTTAGGGGGCGCGTCTAATGAAAAACTGTTTTTT
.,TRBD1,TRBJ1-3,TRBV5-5,CASSFRRQGGSGNTIYF,TGTGCCAGCAGCTTCCGACGACAGGGAGGCTCTGGAAACACCATATATTTT
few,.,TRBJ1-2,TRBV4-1,CASSQDGQNYGYTF,TGCGCCAGCAGCCAAGATGGCCAAAACTATGGCTACACCTTC
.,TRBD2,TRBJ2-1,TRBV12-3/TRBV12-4,CASSLGRGQFF,TGTGCCAGCAGTTTGGGGAGGGGGCAGTTCTTC
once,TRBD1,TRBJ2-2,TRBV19,CASSVVRTGPTGELFF,TGTGCCAGTAGTGTGGTCAGGACAGGACCCACCGGGGAGCTGTTTTTT
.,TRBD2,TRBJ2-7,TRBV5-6,CASSLFRGGEQYF,TGTGCCAGCAGCTTGTTCCGGGGGGGCGAGCAGTACTTC
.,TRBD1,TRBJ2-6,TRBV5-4,CASTHTGAGANVLTF,TGTGCCAGCACCCACACAGGGGCTGGGGCCAACGTCCTGACTTTC